Following are 13 T cell receptor beta chains from one sample sequenced in a study of control samples from healthy donors and cancer patients. Profiled with immunoSEQ multiplex PCR; TCRdb holds only in-frame clones, not every one. The table lists roughly 130,000 clones, roughly 95% of them singletons. Sequencing was carried out using blood. The receptors stem from a man aged 25-45 years in good health.

The rearrangement links TRBV4-3 to TRBJ2-7; D is unclear. V lost 0 bases and J lost 5, with 11 bases in between. The length of the CDR3 is 14 residues. Germline values: CDR1 LGHNA, CDR2 YSLEER. The CDR3 reads CASSQESRPNEQYF. Written as DNA, the CDR3 is TGCGCCAGCAGCCAAGAGAGTAGGCCAAACGAGCAGTACTTC.

CDR3 coding DNA: TGTGCCAGCAGCGGCCGGGACAGGGGCTATGGCTACACCTTC. Translating gives CASSGRDRGYGYTF. The V gene is TRBV7-9, the J gene TRBJ1-2; 10 nucleotides line up with TRBD1. CDR1 is SEHNR, CDR2 FQNEAQ, per germline (reference sequence). This CDR3 region has 14 residues. V trimming: 5 bases; J trimming: 4 bases; junction bases outside the gene matches: 4.

This chain joins TRBV5-1 and TRBJ1-1; 8 bases align to TRBD1. The V gene end was trimmed by 1 base and the J gene end by 1 base; junction bases not matched to a gene: 0. The CDR3 loop spans 14 amino acids. The germline V gene encodes CDR1 SGHRS and CDR2 YFSETQ. The CDR3 region has the DNA TGCGCCAGCAGCTTGCAGGGGGCGAACACTGAAGCTTTCTTT. It specifies CASSLQGANTEAFF.

This rearrangement joins TRBV29-1 to TRBJ2-3, with D maybe TRBD1 (6 bases). V lost 6 bases and J lost 4, with 14 bases in between. Germline CDR1 is SQVTM and CDR2 is ANQGSEA. The CDR3 length is 13 residues. The CDR3 nucleotides are TGCAGCGTGAGGGCAGGGGCTGCAGATACGCAGTATTTT. This codes for CSVRAGAADTQYF.

The chain is built from TRBV12-5 and TRBJ2-3; no firm D call. The CDR3 is 14 residues long. Per germline, CDR1 LGHNT and CDR2 FRNRAP. With 6 bases removed from V and 0 bases from J, the gap between germline ends came to 10 bases. The CDR3 bases are TGTGCTAGTGGGCGGCAGACTAGCACAGATACGCAGTATTTT. Translated, it gives CASGRQTSTDTQYF.

The chain employs TRBV27 and TRBJ2-7, with D unclear. Germline CDR1 reads MNHEY; CDR2 reads SMNVEV (reference sequence). The CDR3 has 14 amino acids. The V and J ends lost 6 bases and 4 bases respectively, with 16 bases between them. As DNA, the CDR3 is TGTGCCAGCAGCCTATTGGGCCCCGGGTACGAGCAGTACTTC. Translation: CASSLLGPGYEQYF.

This chain joins TRBV6-6 and TRBJ1-5; tentatively, D is TRBD1 (5 bases). V lost 0 bases and J 3 bases, leaving 9 bases between the germline ends. Per germline, CDR1 MNHNY and CDR2 SVGAGI (reference sequence). This CDR3 is 15 amino acids long. The CDR3 loop reads CASSYSDRTNQPQHF. The DNA of the CDR3 is TGTGCCAGCAGTTACTCAGACAGAACCAATCAGCCCCAGCATTTT.

The rearrangement joins TRBV30 to TRBJ2-1; possible D gene TRBD1, 6 bases. CDR3 length equals 12 residues. Germline V gene sequence: CDR1 GTSNPN, CDR2 SVGIG (reference sequence). Written as DNA, the CDR3 is TGTGTAGCGACAGGCTCCTACAATGAGCAGTTCTTC. It encodes CVATGSYNEQFF.

J is TRBJ2-7 and V is TRBV14, with D perhaps matching TRBD2 (5 bases). The V end was cut by 6 bases, the J end by 4 bases, with 10 bases between. Looked up from germline, CDR1 is SGHDN and CDR2 is FVKESK. The CDR3 totals 12 residues. In DNA form, the CDR3 reads TGTGCCAGCAGTCCCGCGGGTTACGAGCAGTACTTC. Its translation: CASSPAGYEQYF.

This chain joins TRBV19 and TRBJ2-1; D unresolved. V was trimmed by 8 bases and J by 4 bases, leaving 6 bases between them. The CDR3 covers 11 residues. Germline assignment: CDR1 LNHDA and CDR2 SQIVND (reference sequence). The CDR3 DNA is TGTGCCAGTTCCGATTACAATGAGCAGTTCTTC. Amino acids: CASSDYNEQFF.

The V gene is TRBV6-6, the J gene TRBJ1-2, with 8 positions matching TRBD1. Germline V gene data show CDR1 as MNHNY and CDR2 as SVGAGI (reference sequence). The J segment lost 1 base and the V segment lost 1 base, leaving 2 bases of the junction unmatched. The CDR3 totals 15 residues. CDR3 sequence (DNA): TGTGCCAGCAGTTACTGGACAGGGCATAACTATGGCTACACCTTC. Translating it yields CASSYWTGHNYGYTF.

J is TRBJ1-5 and V is TRBV18, with unresolved D. Germline CDR1 is KGHSH and CDR2 is LQKENI. The V end lost 6 bases, the J end lost 5 bases, and 11 bases lay between the germline ends. The CDR3 is 13 amino acids. The chain's CDR3 is CASSEHRDQPQHF. The CDR3 nucleotides read TGTGCCAGCTCGGAGCATCGGGATCAGCCCCAGCATTTT.

The chain combines TRBV4-1 with TRBJ2-4; unclear D gene. V lost 0 bases and J lost 9, with 15 bases in between. The CDR3 runs to 15 residues. Germline CDR1 MGHRA, CDR2 YSYEKL. The CDR3 region is CASSQEEGGWGIQYF. DNA for the CDR3: TGCGCCAGCAGCCAAGAGGAAGGTGGGTGGGGCATTCAGTACTTC.